These T cell receptor beta chains were read from a single sample in a study of T cell responses to AZD1222 COVID-19 vaccine. Profiled with immunoSEQ multiplex PCR; TCRdb holds only in-frame clones, not every one. Of about 130,000 clones in the sample, roughly 90% were seen once. Sequencing used peripheral blood, obtained on day 0 of AZD1222 vaccination. Every receptor here comes from an adult in good health. CDR3s include the opening cysteine and the closing phenylalanine or tryptophan. D genes are given only for firm matches. Clone sizes are given selectively: once, few, many, or a class where the clone is expanded.

TRBV28	16	TRBD1	-	TRBJ1-6	TGTGCCAGCAGTTTATTTTGGGACAGGGCGCGTTCACCCCTCCACTTT	CASSLFWDRARSPLHF
TRBV10-3	15	TRBD1	once	TRBJ2-7	TGTGCCATCAGTGATTGGGAGACAGGGTCCGGCGAGCAGTACTTC	CAISDWETGSGEQYF
TRBV29-1	15	TRBD2	-	TRBJ2-7	TGCAGCGTTGCCGGTAGCGGGAGGGCCGCAAGCGAGCAGTACTTC	CSVAGSGRAASEQYF
TRBV5-6	15	-	-	TRBJ2-5	TGTGCCAGCAGCGCTGAGGGGACCCGCCAAGAGACCCAGTACTTC	CASSAEGTRQETQYF
TRBV7-2	14	TRBD1	-	TRBJ1-2	TGTGCCAGCAGCTTGTTACAGGGGCCCTATGGCTACACCTTC	CASSLLQGPYGYTF
TRBV5-5	13	-	-	TRBJ1-1	TGTGCCAGCAGCTCGAGGGGTGACACTGAAGCTTTCTTT	CASSSRGDTEAFF
TRBV6-5	14	-	-	TRBJ1-2	TGTGCCAGCAGTTACCGCCCTGAGGGTAGGGGCTACACCTTC	CASSYRPEGRGYTF
TRBV29-1	8	-	-	TRBJ1-2	TGCAGCGTTGATGGTGAAACCTTC	CSVDGETF
TRBV6-5	16	-	-	TRBJ1-1	TGTGCCAGCAGTTACCGGGAACTTGGGAGAATCACTGAAGCTTTCTTT	CASSYRELGRITEAFF
TRBV11-2	12	-	-	TRBJ2-7	TGTGCCAGCAGCCTAACTAGCTACGAGCAGTACTTC	CASSLTSYEQYF
TRBV30	13	-	-	TRBJ1-2	TGTGCCTGGAGTCAAGGGCAAATCTATGGCTACACCTTC	CAWSQGQIYGYTF
TRBV3-1/TRBV3-2	14	-	-	TRBJ2-7	TGTGCCAGCAGAGACGGTGGGGGCGGCTACGAGCAGTACTTC	CASRDGGGGYEQYF
TRBV9	15	TRBD2	-	TRBJ2-1	TGTGCCAGCAGCGGTCCCGGGACTAGTTTTGGTGAGCAGTTCTTC	CASSGPGTSFGEQFF
TRBV7-2	15	-	-	TRBJ2-1	TGTGCCAGCAGCTTCCGAGCAGGTCCGGAGAATGAGCAGTTCTTC	CASSFRAGPENEQFF
TRBV13	15	-	-	TRBJ2-7	TGTGCCAGCAGCTTATTGGCTGATAACTCCTACGAGCAGTACTTC	CASSLLADNSYEQYF
TRBV24-1	16	TRBD1	-	TRBJ2-5	TGTGCCACCAGTGATCCTCCGGGACAGAGACAAGAGACCCAGTACTTC	CATSDPPGQRQETQYF
TRBV7-9	15	-	-	TRBJ1-2	TGTGCCAGCAGCTCTGGAGGGGCCCCGAACTATGGCTACACCTTC	CASSSGGAPNYGYTF
TRBV6-5	15	TRBD2	-	TRBJ2-1	TGTGCCAGCAGTTACCAGACTAGCGGGAGAAATGAGCAGTTCTTC	CASSYQTSGRNEQFF
TRBV5-4	15	-	-	TRBJ2-7	TGTGCCAGCAGCTTGGGGGCGGGACGGGTCTACGAGCAGTACTTC	CASSLGAGRVYEQYF
TRBV2	17	TRBD2	-	TRBJ2-1	TGTGCCAGCAGGGGGGGACTAGCGGGGACCCTCTACAATGAGCAGTTCTTC	CASRGGLAGTLYNEQFF
TRBV2	19	TRBD2	-	TRBJ2-1	TGTGCCAGCAGTCCATCTAGGGAGCGGGAGGCGAGCTCCTACAATGAGCAGTTCTTC	CASSPSREREASSYNEQFF
TRBV5-1	15	TRBD1	once	TRBJ2-7	TGCGCCAGCAGCTTAATACGGGACAGCTCCTACGAGCAGTACTTC	CASSLIRDSSYEQYF
TRBV7-3	14	-	once	TRBJ1-2	TGTGCCAGCAGCTCCATGACAGGCCCCTATGGCTACACCTTC	CASSSMTGPYGYTF
TRBV12-5	22	-	-	TRBJ1-1	TGTGCTAGTGGTTTGGTATTGGTAGTTACACGACACCGATCATATTTGAACACTGAAGCTTTCTTT	CASGLVLVVTRHRSYLNTEAFF
TRBV29-1	12	-	-	TRBJ1-2	TGCAGCGTTGAAGTGGCAGTGGATGGCTACACCTTC	CSVEVAVDGYTF
TRBV10-2	15	-	-	TRBJ1-1	TGCGCCATTGTCCGACCAGGGGCTTCGAACACTGAAGCTTTCTTT	CAIVRPGASNTEAFF
TRBV27	14	TRBD2	few	TRBJ2-7	TGTGCCAGCAGAATAGCGGGAGGGACCTACGAGCAGTACTTC	CASRIAGGTYEQYF
TRBV30	14	-	-	TRBJ1-6	TGTGCCTGGAGTGTGGGGAACGGCGCGTCACCCCTCCACTTT	CAWSVGNGASPLHF
TRBV7-2	17	-	-	TRBJ1-2	TGTGCCAGCAGCCATGGACAGCCACTCACAGCAAACTATGGCTACACCTTC	CASSHGQPLTANYGYTF
TRBV19	17	-	-	TRBJ2-1	TGTGCCAGTAGTATCGGACTACCCCGGGACTCCTACAATGAGCAGTTCTTC	CASSIGLPRDSYNEQFF
TRBV5-1	14	-	-	TRBJ1-1	TGCGCCAGCAGCTTGGCCCGCTTGAACACTGAAGCTTTCTTT	CASSLARLNTEAFF
TRBV24-1	13	TRBD1	-	TRBJ2-1	TGTGCCACCAGTGGACAGGGGGCAGATGAGCAGTTCTTC	CATSGQGADEQFF
TRBV3-1/TRBV3-2	15	TRBD1	-	TRBJ1-4	TGTGCCAGCAGCCGCAAGACAGGGGTAGAAGAAAAACTGTTTTTT	CASSRKTGVEEKLFF
TRBV2	14	TRBD1	-	TRBJ1-2	TGTGCCAGCGCCAACACAGGGGCCCTCTATGGCTACACCTTC	CASANTGALYGYTF
TRBV11-3	15	-	-	TRBJ1-1	TGTGCCAGCAGCTTAGGTTGGGACGGTACCACTGAAGCTTTCTTT	CASSLGWDGTTEAFF
TRBV2	15	-	-	TRBJ1-6	TGTGCCAGCAGTGCAGGGAGCTCCTATAATTCACCCCTCCACTTT	CASSAGSSYNSPLHF
TRBV7-3	15	-	-	TRBJ2-7	TGTGCCAGCAGCTTAAGCGGAGTAAACGACTACGAGCAGTACTTC	CASSLSGVNDYEQYF
TRBV11-2	17	-	-	TRBJ2-7	TGTGCCAGCAGCTTAGGGGATGGGATAGGCAGGGCCTACGAGCAGTACTTC	CASSLGDGIGRAYEQYF
TRBV4-3	13	-	-	TRBJ2-1	TGCGCCAGCAGCCAAACTAGGGCCAATGAGCAGTTCTTC	CASSQTRANEQFF
TRBV19	18	TRBD2	-	TRBJ2-1	TGTGCCAGTAGTATAGTCCCTCGACTAGCGGGACCCTACAATGAGCAGTTCTTC	CASSIVPRLAGPYNEQFF
TRBV10-2	15	-	few	TRBJ1-6	TGCGCCAGCAGTGCGGGGACGACAAGTAATTCACCCCTCCACTTT	CASSAGTTSNSPLHF
TRBV9	14	TRBD2	-	TRBJ2-7	TGTGCCAGCAGCCTGAGCGGGAGCATCAACGAGCAGTACTTC	CASSLSGSINEQYF
TRBV6-5	15	TRBD1	-	TRBJ2-7	TGTGCCAGCAGCCTACAAGGACAGGGGAGGTACGAGCAGTACTTC	CASSLQGQGRYEQYF
TRBV28	15	TRBD2	-	TRBJ2-7	TGTGCCAGCAGTTTATTACTTAGCGGGAGCAACGAGCAGTACTTC	CASSLLLSGSNEQYF
TRBV13	14	TRBD2	-	TRBJ2-7	TGTGCCAGCAGCCTCGGCCCCGGGGGGTACGAGCAGTACTTC	CASSLGPGGYEQYF
TRBV24-1	14	TRBD1	few	TRBJ1-2	TGTGCCACCAGTGATAACCGGGACAGTGGTTATTACACCTTC	CATSDNRDSGYYTF
TRBV14	15	-	few	TRBJ1-2	TGTGCCAGCAGCCAAGATTTGCAGCCTAACTATGGCTACACCTTC	CASSQDLQPNYGYTF
TRBV5-5	13	-	-	TRBJ2-5	TGTGCCAGCAGCTTGGGACAGCCAGAGACCCAGTACTTC	CASSLGQPETQYF
TRBV30	13	-	-	TRBJ2-7	TGTGCCTGGAGTGAAGGCACGGGCTACGAGCAGTACTTC	CAWSEGTGYEQYF
TRBV7-2	16	-	-	TRBJ2-6	TGTGCCAGCAGCCCATCCAGAGTCTCTGGGGCCAACGTCCTGACTTTC	CASSPSRVSGANVLTF
TRBV5-1	15	-	-	TRBJ2-7	TGCGCCAGCAGCGTGGAGCGGGTAGGATTCTACGAGCAGTACTTC	CASSVERVGFYEQYF
TRBV4-1	12	-	-	TRBJ2-1	TGCGCCAGCGGCCTGGATTTCTATGAGCAGTTCTTC	CASGLDFYEQFF
TRBV7-6	13	TRBD1	-	TRBJ1-2	TGTGCCAGCAGCTCTTTTTCAGGGGGTGGCTACACCTTC	CASSSFSGGGYTF
TRBV5-6	13	-	-	TRBJ1-5	TGTGCCAGCAGCTTAGGGGGGGATCAGCCCCAGCATTTT	CASSLGGDQPQHF
TRBV9	15	TRBD1	-	TRBJ2-2	TGTGCCAGCAGCGTGTACGACAGGGGAACCGGGGAGCTGTTTTTT	CASSVYDRGTGELFF
TRBV2	16	-	-	TRBJ2-7	TGTGCCAGCAGTGATTCGAAGCTAGTCAACACCTACGAGCAGTACTTC	CASSDSKLVNTYEQYF
TRBV27	14	-	-	TRBJ2-7	TGTGCCAGCAGTCCCGGACAGATCTCCTACGAGCAGTACTTC	CASSPGQISYEQYF
TRBV7-3	14	-	-	TRBJ1-1	TGTGCCAGCAGCGTCGGGACGGCTAACACTGAAGCTTTCTTT	CASSVGTANTEAFF
TRBV7-6	13	-	once	TRBJ2-1	TGTGCCAGCAGCTTAGACCTCTACAATGAGCAGTTCTTC	CASSLDLYNEQFF
TRBV11-2	14	TRBD1	-	TRBJ1-3	TGTGCCAGCAGCTTTCAGGGGGCGGATGGCACCATATATTTT	CASSFQGADGTIYF